These 3 T cell receptor beta chains came from one sample sequenced in a study of T cell responses to AZD1222 COVID-19 vaccine. Method: immunoSEQ multiplex PCR; TCRdb's copy keeps in-frame clones and lacks some. The data contain fewer than 150,000 clones, around 93% of them seen just once; the ten biggest clones take up approximately 7%. The sample consisted of peripheral blood, taken 28 days after the second AZD1222 dose. Source of these receptors: an adult who received the AZD1222 COVID-19 vaccine.

The rearrangement joins TRBV3-1 (or the pseudogene TRBV3-2) to TRBJ2-7; no clear D. This CDR3 is 14 amino acids long. V was clipped by 2 bases and J by 6 bases, with 14 bases between them. Germline V CDR1 and CDR2: LGHDT, YNNKEL (reference sequence). The CDR3 coding sequence is TGTGCCAGCAGCCAAAGACTCATAAAGGGCGAGCAGTACTTC. This translates into CASSQRLIKGEQYF.

The chain couples TRBV12-3 or TRBV12-4 to TRBJ1-1; the D is unclear. The CDR3 runs 13 residues. V lost 5 bases and J 2 bases, leaving 9 bases between the germline ends. This chain's CDR3 is CASSQRRNTEAFF. CDR3 nucleotide sequence: TGTGCCAGCAGTCAAAGGAGAAACACTGAAGCTTTCTTT.

The gene calls are TRBV4-3 and TRBJ1-2, with D uncertain. Trimming pared 1 base from V and 2 bases from J, leaving 5 bases between. The CDR3 contains 13 residues. Germline V gene lookup returns CDR1 LGHNA and CDR2 YSLEER. CDR3: CASSQGGNYGYTF. DNA of the CDR3: TGCGCCAGCAGCCAAGGGGGAAACTATGGCTACACCTTC.